Described below is a single TCR beta chain sequence and its context. The antigen is unknown. Clones were read by immunoSEQ multiplex PCR, and TCRdb kept only the in-frame ones, dropping some. The data hold about 35,000 clones, with 85% to 95% observed a single time. The source of the sample is a study of T cells in localized non-small cell lung cancer. Study-wide findings and caveats: When the top 100 tumor clones were examined, a median approximately 60 of them also appeared in the adjacent lung, which was paired and uninvolved. A single tumor region was sequenced, leaving heterogeneity possible. Adjacent uninvolved lung tissue had the highest T cell clonality, exceeding tumor. Blood T cell density predicted longer survival; adjacent-lung clonality, shorter.

The V end was cut by 3 bases, the J end by 8 bases, with 4 bases between. The CDR3 totals 10 residues. Per the germline V gene, CDR1 is MDHEN and CDR2 is SYDVKM. This specimen consisted of peripheral blood mononuclear cells, obtained before any cancer treatment. The rearrangement joins TRBV28 to TRBJ1-2; no definite D call. This receptor was taken from a female donor older than 55 with stage II lung adenocarcinoma. The CDR3 region has the DNA TGTGCCAGCAGTTTCCGGGGCTACACCTTC. Translation: CASSFRGYTF.